Below, one T cell receptor (beta chain) is given with its context. The sample belongs to a study of blood T cell repertoires in COVID-19. Produced via immunoSEQ multiplex PCR; TCRdb's table is partial and in-frame only. The sample lists fewer than 200,000 clones; roughly 87% were seen once. V was pared by 1 base and J by 4 bases, with 8 bases between. The CDR3 length is 13 residues. CDR1 is KGHSH and CDR2 is LQKENI in the germline V gene. The V and J genes are TRBV18 and TRBJ2-7, with a weak D call TRBD2 (5 bases). Source material: PBMCs or T cells enriched from blood (not recorded which). This TCR was recovered from a human donor with acute COVID-19. The donor label of this sample is uncertain. The CDR3 sequence: CASSPLGDYEQYF. CDR3 nucleotide sequence: TGTGCCAGCTCACCACTGGGAGATTACGAGCAGTACTTC.